The count of the clone carrying this T cell receptor (beta chain) is one. Its antigen is as yet unknown. The data were obtained in a study of Ad26.COV2.S vaccination and SARS-CoV-2 variants. Study as a whole: Doses of Ad26.COV2.S were injected into muscle once or twice, 56 days apart.

Broader study findings: Across vaccine and placebo recipients, the breadth of non-spike TCRs was similar.

Treatment meaning: 15 to 20 received Ad26.COV2.S at low or high dose, single or two shots; 5 received placebo; per-sample allocation not given. Specimen acquisition occurred on day 63 following the initial vaccine or placebo injection. The CDR3 length is 15 residues. V dropped 2 bases and J dropped 0 bases, with 11 bases sitting between them. Germline V CDR1 and CDR2: MNHEY, SVGAGI. The table came from immunoSEQ multiplex PCR; TCRdb's copy has only in-frame clones and leaves some out. This sample has some 410,000 clones, with roughly 90% found just once. The starting material was peripheral blood, obtained in a trial of Ad26.COV2.S vaccine versus placebo. The J gene is TRBJ2-7, the V gene TRBV6-5; D ambiguous. The sequence derives from a person between 18 and 65 years old who received the Ad26.COV2.S COVID-19 vaccine or a placebo. CDR3 loop: CASSYTSAYSYEQYF. As DNA, the CDR3 is TGTGCCAGCAGTTACACGAGCGCCTACTCCTACGAGCAGTACTTC.